These 15 T cell receptor beta chains came from one sample sequenced in a study of spatial heterogeneity in lung cancer. Study-wide points: One measure, the expanded intratumoral alpha and beta TCR count, tracked tumor mutation counts.

Noted time point: sample taken at primary tumor resection. TCRdb reanalysed the 5' RACE reads using MiXCR and keeps one entry per CDR3 protein. Of about 9,300 distinct CDR3 sequences in the sample, 45% to 65% were seen once. What these receptors recognize is not known. Sequenced material: lung tumor tissue, taken at surgery. The receptors come from a female donor with early-stage non-small cell lung cancer.

This clonotype is labeled as medium-sized. This beta chain was picked up by a library intended for alpha chains and is off target, so its count carries little meaning. V usage is TRBV5-1 and J usage is TRBJ2-1; no clear D gene. Deletions cut 2 bases from V and 0 bases from J, with 12 bases between. This CDR3 has 16 amino acids. CDR1 SGHRS and CDR2 YFSETQ come from the germline V gene. This CDR3 is CASSFGRQSSYNEQFF. DNA of the CDR3: TGCGCCAGCAGCTTTGGACGGCAAAGCTCCTACAATGAGCAGTTCTTC. The full variable domain, with the rest looked up from reference TRBV5-1 and TRBJ2-1, is KAGVTQTPRYLIKTRGQQVTLSCSPISGHRSVSWYQQTPGQGLQFLFEYFSETQRNKGNFPGRFSGRQFSNSRSEMNVSTLELGDSALYLCASSFGRQSSYNEQFFGPGTRLTVL.

Concerning this clonotype itself: With the library built for alpha chains, this beta chain is off target and its frequency is not meaningful. The genes are TRBV12-3 or TRBV12-4 and TRBJ1-1; tentatively, D is TRBD1 (6 bases). Trimming removed 5 bases at V and 4 bases at J, with 14 bases between. The CDR3 length is 14 residues. CDR3 coding DNA: TGTGCCAGCAGTCCCCGGGGGGCTGGCACTGAAGCTTTCTTT. The encoded protein is CASSPRGAGTEAFF.

This clonotype was detected only a few times. In a library made to pick up alpha chains, this beta chain is a stray read with a size that means little. The chain couples TRBV29-1 to TRBJ2-4, with D unclear. The germline V and J ends were trimmed by 5 bases and 11 bases, with 10 bases remaining between them. The V gene's germline CDR1 is SQVTM and CDR2 ANQGSEA. The CDR3 is 10 amino acids. The CDR3 DNA reads TGCAGCGTTCTGGGAAAGGTTCAGTACTTC. The encoded protein is CSVLGKVQYF.

This clonotype appeared a few times. Since the library was made to target alpha chains, this beta chain is a stray read and its abundance is not meaningful. The rearrangement links TRBV20-1 to TRBJ2-1, with 7 nucleotides matching TRBD2. The V and J ends lost 6 bases and 7 bases, in that order; junction bases with no gene match: 6. From germline, CDR1 is DFQATT and CDR2 SNEGSKA (reference sequence). The CDR3 loop spans 12 amino acids. CDR3 bases: TGCAGTGCCGATAGGGGAGGGAATGAGCAGTTCTTC. Protein: CSADRGGNEQFF.

The sample holds one count of this clonotype. This beta chain came through as a stray read in a library set up for alpha chains, and its size says little. The chain uses TRBV11-2 and TRBJ2-7; D ambiguous. This CDR3 comprises 13 residues. CDR1 is SGHAT and CDR2 is FQNNGV in the germline V gene. V lost 5 bases and J 5 bases, leaving 13 bases between the germline ends. The CDR3 nucleotides read TGTGCCAGCAGCACAATCCCGAACGACGAGCAGTACTTC. This gives the protein CASSTIPNDEQYF.

The sample holds a few counts of this clonotype. This beta chain is an unintended read in a library built for alpha chains; its size means little. The rearrangement links TRBV3-1 to TRBJ2-7; D is perhaps TRBD1 or TRBD2 (6 bases each). CDR3 length equals 13 residues. Trimming removed 4 bases at V and 3 bases at J, with 10 bases between. Germline V CDR1 and CDR2: LGHDT, YNNKEL (reference sequence). The CDR3 sequence is CASSRGARYEQYF. The CDR3 coding sequence is TGTGCCAGCAGCCGGGGGGCCCGCTACGAGCAGTACTTC.

By share, this clonotype counts as medium-sized. This beta chain is a stray read from a library made for alpha chains; its abundance is not meaningful. The chain carries TRBV7-2 and TRBJ2-1, with 7 positions matching TRBD2. J gave up 6 bases and V 1 base, and 3 bases lay outside the gene matches. CDR3 length: 14 residues. CDR1 and CDR2 from the germline V gene are SGHTA and FQGNSA. The CDR3, as DNA: TGTGCCAGCAGCTTAGGGTGGACTAGCAATGAGCAGTTCTTC. It encodes CASSLGWTSNEQFF.

As regards this clonotype: Being off target in a library aimed at alpha chains, this beta chain has a size of little meaning. The chain links TRBV9 to TRBJ2-1; D unresolved. The CDR3 extends over 12 amino acids. From germline, CDR1 is SGDLS and CDR2 YYNGEE. The V end lost 2 bases, the J end lost 9 bases, and 9 bases lay between the germline ends. CDR3 sequence: CASSVAQGEQFF. CDR3 nucleotides: TGTGCCAGCAGCGTGGCACAAGGTGAGCAGTTCTTC.

In the case of this clonotype: Since the library was made to target alpha chains, this beta chain is a stray read and its abundance is not meaningful. The CDR3 nucleotides are TGCAGTGCTGCCCCGCAGGGGGCGTCCTACGAGCAGTACTTC. This translates into CSAAPQGASYEQYF. The chain employs TRBV20-1 and TRBJ2-7; 8 bases align to TRBD1. Germline loops: CDR1 DFQATT, CDR2 SNEGSKA (reference sequence). The CDR3 is made up of 14 amino acids. Unmatched junction bases numbered 7, after V lost 5 bases and J lost 1 base.

With respect to this clonotype: The library was designed around alpha chains, so this beta chain is a stray read whose abundance carries little weight. The chain is built from TRBV7-2 and TRBJ1-1; D possibly corresponds to TRBD1 (5 bases). V shed 1 base and J shed 7 bases, with 22 bases lying between them. The CDR3 is made up of 17 amino acids. Germline CDR1 reads SGHTA; CDR2 reads FQGNSA. CDR3 nucleotides: TGTGCCAGCAGCTTAGGTAGTACAGGTCTCTCATGGGGTGAAGCTTTCTTT. It yields the protein CASSLGSTGLSWGEAFF.

This clonotype is medium-sized in the sample. A library prepared for alpha chains yielded this beta chain as an off-target read; its size is of little meaning. V usage is TRBV20-1 and J usage is TRBJ2-7; TRBD1 aligns across 8 bases. This CDR3 has 14 amino acids. Germline V CDR1 and CDR2: DFQATT, SNEGSKA (reference sequence). Trimming took 5 bases from V and 4 from J; bases not matched to a gene: 10. The CDR3 loop is CSAFPGQAPYEQYF. Written as DNA, the CDR3 is TGCAGTGCTTTTCCGGGACAGGCCCCTTACGAGCAGTACTTC.

A remark on this clonotype: This beta chain lies outside the target of a library built for alpha chains; its clone size means little. This chain uses TRBV7-2 with TRBJ2-1; 9 bases align to TRBD2. The CDR3 extends over 15 amino acids. V shed 4 bases, J shed 8 bases, and the junction held 9 bases outside the gene matches. Germline loops: CDR1 SGHTA, CDR2 FQGNSA. The CDR3 bases are TGTGCCAGCAGCTCCAGGAGTAGCGGGGGAGATGAGCAGTTCTTC. This codes for CASSSRSSGGDEQFF.

Notes on this clonotype: Because this beta chain is a stray read in a library intended to capture alpha chains, its abundance should not be given much weight. The genes are TRBV28 and TRBJ2-4; no clear D gene. V was shortened by 2 bases and J by 0 bases, with 11 bases between the two germline ends. Germline values: CDR1 MDHEN, CDR2 SYDVKM. This CDR3 comprises 16 residues. The CDR3 protein is CASSLKQPLAKNIQYF. The CDR3 nucleotides are TGTGCCAGCAGTTTAAAGCAGCCACTAGCCAAAAACATTCAGTACTTC.

The sample holds a few counts of this clonotype. The library was designed around alpha chains, so this beta chain is a stray read whose abundance carries little weight. The rearrangement links TRBV7-2 to TRBJ1-2; D not certain. Trimming shortened V by 1 base and J by 4 bases, and 13 bases separated the two germline ends. Germline values: CDR1 SGHTA, CDR2 FQGNSA. The CDR3 totals 15 residues. CDR3 sequence: CASSLGGAYFYGYTF. CDR3 nucleotides: TGTGCCAGCAGCTTAGGGGGAGCATATTTCTATGGCTACACCTTC.

In regard to this clonotype: Found in a library prepared for alpha chains, this beta chain is an off-target read, and its abundance has little meaning. The chain carries TRBV29-1 and TRBJ2-3, with D uncertain. Trimming took off 2 bases at V and 0 bases at J, with 0 bases between the two ends. The germline V gene encodes CDR1 SQVTM and CDR2 ANQGSEA. The CDR3 is 11 residues long. The CDR3 sequence: CSVESTDTQYF. The CDR3 DNA reads TGCAGCGTTGAAAGCACAGATACGCAGTATTTT.